Reported below is one T cell receptor beta chain. Its specificity is unknown. This record comes from a study of CD8 T cells in ankylosing spondylitis. Study-level findings and limits: Within matched ankylosing spondylitis synovial fluid, disease-linked clones were reportedly significantly enriched.

Libraries of TCR beta came from quantitative 5'-RACE with molecular barcodes. TCRdb re-analysed the 5' RACE reads in MiXCR, keeping a single row per CDR3 protein. The repertoire has 300,000 to 400,000 distinct CDR3 sequences, 14% to 15% of them found once; the top ten carry roughly 1.1%. This clonotype originated in a male donor with ankylosing spondylitis or in good health (not recorded which). The sequencing input was blood, either unsorted or a sorted T cell fraction (not recorded which).

CDR3 bases: TGCGCCAGCAGCATGCAGGCACCTACCTCCTACAATGAGCAGTTCTTC. Protein sequence: CASSMQAPTSYNEQFF. The chain carries TRBV5-1 and TRBJ2-1, with D unclear. The CDR3 has 16 amino acids. V lost 4 bases to trimming and J lost 0 bases, with 14 bases between them. Germline V CDR1 and CDR2: SGHRS, YFSETQ. The variable domain in full, completed from reference TRBV5-1 and TRBJ2-1, reads KAGVTQTPRYLIKTRGQQVTLSCSPISGHRSVSWYQQTPGQGLQFLFEYFSETQRNKGNFPGRFSGRQFSNSRSEMNVSTLELGDSALYLCASSMQAPTSYNEQFFGPGTRLTVL.